This T cell receptor (beta chain) originates from a study of CD8+ T cells in alopecia areata. The wider study: It was 6 to 18 months of tofacitinib, and then there were 6 months off drug. General observations from the study: Scalp samples also contribute reads from the resident alphabeta T cells found in normal skin. Tofacitinib did not eliminate many expanded lesional clones from scalp or blood.

As regards this clone: Antigen: not known.

Following RNA extraction, reverse transcription yielded cDNA that acted as the sequencing template. The table came from immunoSEQ multiplex PCR; TCRdb's copy has only in-frame clones and leaves some out. The sample records approximately 100,000 clones, more than 75% being singletons. The V and J ends lost 8 bases and 4 bases, in that order; junction bases with no gene match: 7. Germline values: CDR1 MGHDK, CDR2 SYGVNS. The CDR3 extends over 15 amino acids. As to treatment: oral pan-JAK inhibitor, 5-10 mg twice daily. Sequencing was performed on CD8+ T cells sorted from blood, taken around week 34, from a patient treated with tofacitinib. The chain links TRBV25-1 to TRBJ2-7, with 14 nucleotides matching TRBD2. The receptor was isolated from a human donor with alopecia areata. The CDR3: CASGGTSGSGYEQYF. The CDR3 DNA is TGTGCCAGCGGGGGGACTAGCGGGAGTGGGTACGAGCAGTACTTC.